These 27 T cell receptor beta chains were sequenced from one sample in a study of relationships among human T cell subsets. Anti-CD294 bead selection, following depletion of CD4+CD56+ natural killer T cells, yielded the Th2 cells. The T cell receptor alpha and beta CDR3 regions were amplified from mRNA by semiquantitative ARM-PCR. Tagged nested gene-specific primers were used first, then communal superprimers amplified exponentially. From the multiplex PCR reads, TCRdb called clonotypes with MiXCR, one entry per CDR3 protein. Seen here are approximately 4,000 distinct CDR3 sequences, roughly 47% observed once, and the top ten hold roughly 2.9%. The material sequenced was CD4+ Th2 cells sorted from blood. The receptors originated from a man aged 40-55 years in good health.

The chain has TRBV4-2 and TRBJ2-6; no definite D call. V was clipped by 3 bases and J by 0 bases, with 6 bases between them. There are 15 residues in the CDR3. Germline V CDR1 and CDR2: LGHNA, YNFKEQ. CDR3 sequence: CASSQVTSGANVLTF. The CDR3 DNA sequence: TGTGCCAGCAGCCAGGTGACCTCTGGGGCCAACGTCCTGACTTTC.

The CDR3 nucleotides are TGTGCCAGCAGTCCCGGGACATCCTCTGAAAAACTGTTTTTT. Its protein is CASSPGTSSEKLFF. This chain joins TRBV11-2 and TRBJ1-4; tentatively, D is TRBD1 (6 bases). Germline CDR1 and CDR2: SGHAT and FQNNGV. The CDR3 is 14 amino acids. Trimming pared 6 bases from V and 7 bases from J, leaving 15 bases between. Full variable domain (outside the CDR3, taken from reference TRBV11-2 and TRBJ1-4): EAGVAQSPRYKIIEKRQSVAFWCNPISGHATLYWYQQILGQGPKLLIQFQNNGVVDDSQLPKDRFSAERLKGVDSTLKIQPAKLEDSAVYLCASSPGTSSEKLFFGSGTQLSVL.

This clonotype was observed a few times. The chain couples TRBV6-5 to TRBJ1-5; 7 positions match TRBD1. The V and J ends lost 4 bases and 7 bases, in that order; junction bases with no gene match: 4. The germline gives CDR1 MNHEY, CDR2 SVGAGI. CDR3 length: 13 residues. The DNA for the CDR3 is TGTGCCAGCAGTTTGGACAGGAGGCAGCCCCAGCATTTT. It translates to CASSLDRRQPQHF.

The CDR3 sequence is CASSPFTGKSVENTEAFF. In nucleotides, the CDR3 is TGCGCCAGCAGCCCTTTCACAGGGAAATCGGTGGAGAACACTGAAGCTTTCTTT. The chain links TRBV4-1 to TRBJ1-1, with D possibly matching TRBD1 (6 bases). Per germline, CDR1 MGHRA and CDR2 YSYEKL. V was shortened by 4 bases and J by 1 base, with 22 bases between the two germline ends. CDR3 length: 18 amino acids.

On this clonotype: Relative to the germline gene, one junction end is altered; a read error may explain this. CDR3 residues: CASSQDRASHEQYF. CDR3 DNA: TGTGCCAGCAGCCAAGACAGGGCCTCCCACGAGCAGTACTTC. V and J are TRBV4-2 and TRBJ2-7; a weak D match, TRBD1 (5 bases). There are 14 residues in the CDR3. Germline V CDR1 and CDR2: LGHNA, YNFKEQ.

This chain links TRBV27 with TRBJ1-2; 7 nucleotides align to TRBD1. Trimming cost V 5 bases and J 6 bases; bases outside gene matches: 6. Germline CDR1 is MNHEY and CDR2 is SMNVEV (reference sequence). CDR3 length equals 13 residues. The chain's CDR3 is CASSLQGVDGYTF. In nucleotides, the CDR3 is TGTGCCAGCAGTCTCCAGGGGGTAGATGGCTACACCTTC.

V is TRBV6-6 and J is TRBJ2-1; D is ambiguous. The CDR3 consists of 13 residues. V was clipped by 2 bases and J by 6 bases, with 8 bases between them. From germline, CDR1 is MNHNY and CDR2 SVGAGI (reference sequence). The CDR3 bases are TGTGCCAGCAGTTACCAGAACCCCAATGAGCAGTTCTTC. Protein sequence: CASSYQNPNEQFF.

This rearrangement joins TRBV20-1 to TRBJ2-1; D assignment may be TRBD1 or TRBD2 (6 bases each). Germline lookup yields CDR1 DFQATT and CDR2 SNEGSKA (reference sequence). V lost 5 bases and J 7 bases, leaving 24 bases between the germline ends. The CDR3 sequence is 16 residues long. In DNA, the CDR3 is TGCAGTGCTCAAGAAGGGGGACTGACTTTTGGGAATGAGCAGTTCTTC. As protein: CSAQEGGLTFGNEQFF.

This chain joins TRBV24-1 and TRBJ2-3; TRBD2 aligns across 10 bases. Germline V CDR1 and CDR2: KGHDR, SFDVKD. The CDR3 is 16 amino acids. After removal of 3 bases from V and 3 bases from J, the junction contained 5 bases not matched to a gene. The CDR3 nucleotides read TGTGCCACCAGTGATCGTCTAGCGGGAGCAACAGATACGCAGTATTTT. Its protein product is CATSDRLAGATDTQYF.

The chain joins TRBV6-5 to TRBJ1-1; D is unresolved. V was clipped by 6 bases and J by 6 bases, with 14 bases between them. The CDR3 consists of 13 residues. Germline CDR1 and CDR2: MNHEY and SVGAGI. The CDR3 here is CASSPRAAAEAFF. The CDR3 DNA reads TGTGCCAGCAGCCCTCGGGCGGCCGCTGAAGCTTTCTTT.

CDR3 loop: CASSLASSGINEQFF. As DNA, the CDR3 is TGCGCCAGCAGCTTGGCCTCCTCGGGCATCAATGAGCAGTTCTTC. J is TRBJ2-1 and V is TRBV5-1; D is uncertain. Between the trimmed V and J ends, which lost 0 bases and 6 bases, there was a span of 13 bases. Germline V gives CDR1 SGHRS, CDR2 YFSETQ. The CDR3 sequence is 15 residues long. Together with reference TRBV5-1 and TRBJ2-1, the CDR3 gives the full variable domain: KAGVTQTPRYLIKTRGQQVTLSCSPISGHRSVSWYQQTPGQGLQFLFEYFSETQRNKGNFPGRFSGRQFSNSRSEMNVSTLELGDSALYLCASSLASSGINEQFFGPGTRLTVL.

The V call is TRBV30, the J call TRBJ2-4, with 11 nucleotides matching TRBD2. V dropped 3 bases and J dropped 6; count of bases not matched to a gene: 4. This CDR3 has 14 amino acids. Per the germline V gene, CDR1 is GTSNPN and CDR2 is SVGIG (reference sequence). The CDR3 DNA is TGTGCCTGGAGCACCGGGACTAGCGGAAACATTCAGTACTTC. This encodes CAWSTGTSGNIQYF.

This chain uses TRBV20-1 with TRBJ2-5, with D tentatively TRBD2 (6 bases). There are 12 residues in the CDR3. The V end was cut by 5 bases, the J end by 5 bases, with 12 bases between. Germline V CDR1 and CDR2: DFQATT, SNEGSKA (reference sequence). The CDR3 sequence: CSAARSGETQYF. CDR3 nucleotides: TGCAGTGCTGCAAGAAGCGGGGAGACCCAGTACTTC.

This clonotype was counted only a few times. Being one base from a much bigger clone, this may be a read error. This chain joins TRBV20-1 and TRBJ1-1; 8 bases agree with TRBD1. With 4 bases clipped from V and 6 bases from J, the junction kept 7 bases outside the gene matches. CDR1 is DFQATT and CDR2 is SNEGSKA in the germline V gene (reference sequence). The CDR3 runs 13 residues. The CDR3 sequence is CSANKDRAPEAFF. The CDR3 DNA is TGCAGTGCTAACAAGGACAGGGCCCCTGAAGCTTTCTTT.

The CDR3 DNA is TGTGCCAGCAGCTTGGGGCTAGGCCCACAAGAGACCCAGTACTTC. Translating it yields CASSLGLGPQETQYF. This chain joins TRBV5-8 and TRBJ2-5; D is ambiguous. Germline loops: CDR1 SGHTS, CDR2 YDEGEE. The CDR3 spans 15 residues. The V end was cut by 0 bases, the J end by 2 bases, with 11 bases between. Using reference TRBV5-8 and TRBJ2-5 for the parts outside the CDR3, the full variable domain is EAGVTQSPTHLIKTRGQQATLRCSPISGHTSVYWYQQALGLGLQFLLWYDEGEERNRGNFPPRFSGRQFPNYSSELNVNALELEDSALYLCASSLGLGPQETQYFGPGTRLLVL.

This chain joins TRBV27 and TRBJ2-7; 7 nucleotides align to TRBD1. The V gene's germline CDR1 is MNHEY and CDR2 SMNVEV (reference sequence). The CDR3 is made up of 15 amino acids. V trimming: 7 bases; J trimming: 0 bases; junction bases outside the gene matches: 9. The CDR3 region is CASTPTGLRSYEQYF. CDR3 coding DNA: TGTGCCAGCACCCCGACAGGGTTGCGCTCCTACGAGCAGTACTTC.

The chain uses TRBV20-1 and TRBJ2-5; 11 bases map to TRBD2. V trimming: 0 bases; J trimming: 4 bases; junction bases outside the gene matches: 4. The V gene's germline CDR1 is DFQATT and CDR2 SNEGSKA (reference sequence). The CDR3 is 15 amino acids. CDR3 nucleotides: TGCAGTGCTAGAGAAAGGCTAGCGGGAGGAGAGACCCAGTACTTC. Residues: CSARERLAGGETQYF.

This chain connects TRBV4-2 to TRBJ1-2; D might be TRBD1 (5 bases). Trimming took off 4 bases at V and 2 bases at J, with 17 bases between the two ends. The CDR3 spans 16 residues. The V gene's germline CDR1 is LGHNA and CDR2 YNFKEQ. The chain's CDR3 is CASSREGRLNNYGYTF. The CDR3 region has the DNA TGTGCCAGCAGCCGGGAGGGGCGCCTAAACAACTATGGCTACACCTTC.

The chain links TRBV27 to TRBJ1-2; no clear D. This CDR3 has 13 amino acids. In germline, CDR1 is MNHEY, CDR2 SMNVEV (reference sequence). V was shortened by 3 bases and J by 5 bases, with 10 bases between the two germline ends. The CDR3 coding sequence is TGTGCCAGCAGTTTCGCAGGTGGTTATGGCTACACCTTC. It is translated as CASSFAGGYGYTF.

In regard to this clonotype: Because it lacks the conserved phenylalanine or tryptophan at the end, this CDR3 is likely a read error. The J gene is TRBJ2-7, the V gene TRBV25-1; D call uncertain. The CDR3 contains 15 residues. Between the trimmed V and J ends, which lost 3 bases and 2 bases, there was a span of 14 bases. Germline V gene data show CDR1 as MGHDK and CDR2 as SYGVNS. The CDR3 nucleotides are TGTGCCAGCAGTGATACGGTGGCCGTTCCCTACGAGCAGTACCTC. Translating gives CASSDTVAVPYEQYL.

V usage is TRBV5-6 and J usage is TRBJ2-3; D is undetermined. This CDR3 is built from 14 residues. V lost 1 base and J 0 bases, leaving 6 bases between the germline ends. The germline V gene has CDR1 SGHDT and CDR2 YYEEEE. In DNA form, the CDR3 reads TGTGCCAGCAGCTTGACAGCTAGCACAGATACGCAGTATTTT. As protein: CASSLTASTDTQYF.

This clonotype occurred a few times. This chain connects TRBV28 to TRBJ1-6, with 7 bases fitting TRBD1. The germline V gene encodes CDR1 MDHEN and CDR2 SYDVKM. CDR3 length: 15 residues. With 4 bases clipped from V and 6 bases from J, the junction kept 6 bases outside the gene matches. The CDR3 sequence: CASSYSGQINSPLHF. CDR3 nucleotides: TGTGCCAGCAGTTACTCGGGACAGATTAATTCACCCCTCCACTTT.

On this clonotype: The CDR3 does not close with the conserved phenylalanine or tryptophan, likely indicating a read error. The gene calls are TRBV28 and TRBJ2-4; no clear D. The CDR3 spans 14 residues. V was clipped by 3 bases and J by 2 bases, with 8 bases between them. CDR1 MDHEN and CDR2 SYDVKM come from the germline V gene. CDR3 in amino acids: CASSLTTTKNIQYL. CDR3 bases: TGTGCCAGCAGTTTGACAACAACCAAAAACATTCAGTACCTC.

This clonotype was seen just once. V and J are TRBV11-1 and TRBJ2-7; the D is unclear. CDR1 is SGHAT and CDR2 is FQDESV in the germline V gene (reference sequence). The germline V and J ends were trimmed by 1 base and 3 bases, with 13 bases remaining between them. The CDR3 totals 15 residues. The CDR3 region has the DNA TGTGCCAGCAGCTTAGGTGGGATGCAGCGCTACGAGCAGTACTTC. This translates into CASSLGGMQRYEQYF.

CDR3 amino acids: CASSLLSSGSSGLGTQYF. The CDR3 DNA is TGTGCCAGCAGCCTCTTGTCTAGCGGGAGTTCTGGGTTAGGGACCCAGTACTTC. The chain combines TRBV11-2 with TRBJ2-5, with TRBD2 matching over 10 bases. With V trimmed by 5 bases and J by 7 bases, 19 bases remained unmatched. CDR3 length: 18 amino acids. Germline-derived CDR1 and CDR2 are SGHAT and FQNNGV. Complete variable domain (other parts from reference TRBV11-2 and TRBJ2-5): EAGVAQSPRYKIIEKRQSVAFWCNPISGHATLYWYQQILGQGPKLLIQFQNNGVVDDSQLPKDRFSAERLKGVDSTLKIQPAKLEDSAVYLCASSLLSSGSSGLGTQYFGPGTRLLVL.

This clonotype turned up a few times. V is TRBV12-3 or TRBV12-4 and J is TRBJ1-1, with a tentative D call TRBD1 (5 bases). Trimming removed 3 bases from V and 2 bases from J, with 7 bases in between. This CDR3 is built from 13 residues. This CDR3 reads CASSFDRNTEAFF. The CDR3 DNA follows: TGTGCCAGCAGTTTTGACAGAAACACTGAAGCTTTCTTT.

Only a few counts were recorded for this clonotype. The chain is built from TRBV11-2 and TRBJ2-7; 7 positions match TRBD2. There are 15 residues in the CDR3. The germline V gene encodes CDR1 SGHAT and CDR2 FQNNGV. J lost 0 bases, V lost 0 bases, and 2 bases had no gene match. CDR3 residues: CASSLEAGPSYEQYF. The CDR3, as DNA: TGTGCCAGCAGCTTAGAAGCGGGGCCCTCCTACGAGCAGTACTTC.